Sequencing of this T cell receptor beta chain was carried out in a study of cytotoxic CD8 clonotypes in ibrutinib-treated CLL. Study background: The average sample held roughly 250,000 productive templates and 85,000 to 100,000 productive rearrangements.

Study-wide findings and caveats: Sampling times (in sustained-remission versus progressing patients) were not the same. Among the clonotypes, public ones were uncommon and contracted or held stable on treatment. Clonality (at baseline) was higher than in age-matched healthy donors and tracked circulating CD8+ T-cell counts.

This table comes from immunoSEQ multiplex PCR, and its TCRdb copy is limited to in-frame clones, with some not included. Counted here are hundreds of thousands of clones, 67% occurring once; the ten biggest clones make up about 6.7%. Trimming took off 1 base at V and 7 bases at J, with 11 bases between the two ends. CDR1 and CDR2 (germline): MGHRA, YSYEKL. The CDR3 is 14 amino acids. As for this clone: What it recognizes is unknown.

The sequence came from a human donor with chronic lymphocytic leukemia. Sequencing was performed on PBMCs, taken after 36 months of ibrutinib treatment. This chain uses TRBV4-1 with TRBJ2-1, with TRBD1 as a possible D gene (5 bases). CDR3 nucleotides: TGCGCCAGCAGCCAAGTTTCTGGGGCAAATGAGCAGTTCTTC. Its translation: CASSQVSGANEQFF.